Listed here are 7 T cell receptor beta chains from one sample, sequenced in a study of blood T cell repertoires in COVID-19. The data were produced by immunoSEQ multiplex PCR, yet TCRdb's version contains in-frame clones alone and is incomplete. The table includes a few hundred thousand clones, roughly 80% detected once. The sequenced sample consisted of peripheral blood. These receptors all stem from a woman in her 70s with COVID-19, enrolled during active disease.

The genes are TRBV20-1 and TRBJ1-2; 8 nucleotides agree with TRBD1. V gave up 3 bases and J gave up 12 bases; unmatched junction bases: 0. This CDR3 spans 9 amino acids. Germline CDR1 DFQATT, CDR2 SNEGSKA (reference sequence). The CDR3 DNA is TGCAGTGCTAGGGACAGGGACACCTTC. Protein sequence: CSARDRDTF.

The chain combines TRBV7-2 with TRBJ1-3; D gene unclear. Per the germline V gene, CDR1 is SGHTA and CDR2 is FQGNSA. The CDR3 sequence is 13 residues long. V was shortened by 9 bases and J by 0 bases, with 9 bases between the two germline ends. The CDR3 spells CASQIHSGNTIYF. The CDR3 DNA is TGTGCCAGTCAGATCCACTCTGGAAACACCATATATTTT.

This chain uses TRBV5-1 with TRBJ1-1, with TRBD1 identical over 11 bases. Germline V gene sequence: CDR1 SGHRS, CDR2 YFSETQ. The CDR3 sequence is 14 residues long. Unmatched junction bases numbered 9, after V lost 4 bases and J lost 10 bases. The CDR3 spells CASSQRTGGGIAFF. The CDR3 DNA follows: TGCGCCAGCAGCCAACGGACAGGGGGCGGGATAGCTTTCTTT.

A single count supports this clone. This rearrangement joins TRBV25-1 to TRBJ2-7; TRBD2 is a possible D gene (6 bases). The germline V and J ends were trimmed by 6 bases and 10 bases, with 19 bases remaining between them. This CDR3 has 13 residues. Germline-derived CDR1 and CDR2 are MGHDK and SYGVNS. CDR3 coding DNA: TGTGCCAGCAGGGGCGCCGGGAGCCCATCCCAGTACTTC. This translates into CASRGAGSPSQYF.

V usage is TRBV13 and J usage is TRBJ2-3, with 10 bases fitting TRBD2. CDR1 PRHDT and CDR2 FYEKMQ come from the germline V gene (reference sequence). V was clipped by 1 base and J by 1 base; unmatched bases: 17. This CDR3 has 21 amino acids. Here the CDR3 DNA reads TGTGCCAGCAGCTTAGCGGCGCTAGCGGGAGCCTATGGTTCTGGCACAGATACGCAGTATTTT. This sequence encodes CASSLAALAGAYGSGTDTQYF.

V gene TRBV6-2 or TRBV6-3 combines with J gene TRBJ1-6; the match to TRBD1 covers 8 bases. CDR1 and CDR2 (germline): MNHEY, SVGEGT. V gave up 0 bases and J gave up 14 bases; unmatched junction bases: 9. CDR3 size: 15 residues. The CDR3, as DNA: TGTGCCAGCAGTTACTCGCGGACAGGGACAGTTGCCCTCCACTTT. Protein product: CASSYSRTGTVALHF.

The chain has TRBV6-2 or TRBV6-3 and TRBJ2-7, with D tentatively TRBD2 (6 bases). Germline CDR1 reads MNHEY; CDR2 reads SVGEGT. This CDR3 has 13 residues. The germline V and J ends were trimmed by 4 bases and 3 bases, with 10 bases remaining between them. The CDR3 sequence is CASSFGGSYEQYF. The CDR3 bases are TGTGCCAGCAGTTTCGGGGGAAGCTACGAGCAGTACTTC.